The sequence of this TCR beta chain was determined in a study of siplizumab effects on memory and regulatory T cells. Study observations and caveats: Mappable CD4+ clones that were alloreactive averaged roughly 69% Treg-derived with siplizumab versus around 25% in controls.

Some 92,000 TCR templates were assayed per sample. The table came from immunoSEQ multiplex PCR; TCRdb's copy has only in-frame clones and leaves some out. This table has approximately 100,000 clones, about 91% appearing once. This CDR3 is built from 14 residues. CDR1 is SGHNT, CDR2 YENEEA, per germline. Trimming removed 0 bases from V and 2 bases from J, with 7 bases in between. On this clone itself: As yet, its antigen is unknown.

The rearrangement links TRBV11-3 to TRBJ1-1; the D is unclear. Sequencing was done on a sample of CD4+ T cells sorted from blood. The origin of this receptor is a human donor in good health. Some clones in this sample may be carry-over from other donors' samples. CDR3 sequence (DNA): TGTGCCAGCAGCTTAGAGGGCGGCAACACTGAAGCTTTCTTT. Its translation: CASSLEGGNTEAFF. Filled out from reference TRBV11-3 and TRBJ1-1, the complete variable domain reads EAGVVQSPRYKIIEKKQPVAFWCNPISGHNTLYWYLQNLGQGPELLIRYENEEAVDDSQLPKDRFSAERLKGVDSTLKIQPAELGDSAVYLCASSLEGGNTEAFFGQGTRLTVV.